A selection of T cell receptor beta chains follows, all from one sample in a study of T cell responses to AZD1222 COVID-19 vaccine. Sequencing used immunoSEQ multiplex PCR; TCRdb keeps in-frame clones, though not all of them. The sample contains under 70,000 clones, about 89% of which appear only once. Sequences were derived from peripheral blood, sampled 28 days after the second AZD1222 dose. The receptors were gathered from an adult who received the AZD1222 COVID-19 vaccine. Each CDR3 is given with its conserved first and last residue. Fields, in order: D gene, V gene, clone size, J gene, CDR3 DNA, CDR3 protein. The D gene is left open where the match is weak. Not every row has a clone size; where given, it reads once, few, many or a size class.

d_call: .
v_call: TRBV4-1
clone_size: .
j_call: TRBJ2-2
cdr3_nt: TGCGCCAGCAGCCATCTCGCTCTCCCCGGGGAGCTGTTTTTT
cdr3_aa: CASSHLALPGELFF

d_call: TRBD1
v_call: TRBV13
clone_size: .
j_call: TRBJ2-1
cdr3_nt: TGTGCCAGCAGCTTACGGGACAGGGGTTCTAATGAGCAGTTCTTC
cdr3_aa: CASSLRDRGSNEQFF

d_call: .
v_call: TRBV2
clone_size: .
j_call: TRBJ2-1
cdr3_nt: TGTGCCAGCAAGGCCTCAGCCTACAATGAGCAGTTCTTC
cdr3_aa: CASKASAYNEQFF

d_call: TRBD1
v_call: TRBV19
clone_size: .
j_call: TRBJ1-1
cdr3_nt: TGTGCCAGTAGCCAGACAGGGGAGACTGAAGCTTTCTTT
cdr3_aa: CASSQTGETEAFF

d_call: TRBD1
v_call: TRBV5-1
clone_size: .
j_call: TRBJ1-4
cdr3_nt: TGCGCCAGCAGCTGGGCGGGACAGAGAGGTGAAAAACTGTTTTTT
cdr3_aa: CASSWAGQRGEKLFF

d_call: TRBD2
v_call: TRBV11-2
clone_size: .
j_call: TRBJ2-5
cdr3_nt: TGTGCCAGCAGCTCGCTAAGACTAGCGGGAGTAGGCGAGACCCAGTACTTC
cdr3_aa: CASSSLRLAGVGETQYF

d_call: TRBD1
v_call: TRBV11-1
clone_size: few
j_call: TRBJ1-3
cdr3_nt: TGTGCCAGCAGCGATGGGACAGTAGGAAACACCATATATTTT
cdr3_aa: CASSDGTVGNTIYF

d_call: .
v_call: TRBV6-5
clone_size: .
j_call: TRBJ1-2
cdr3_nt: TGTGCCAGCAGTATACGCAGGGGTAACTATGGCTACACCTTC
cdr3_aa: CASSIRRGNYGYTF

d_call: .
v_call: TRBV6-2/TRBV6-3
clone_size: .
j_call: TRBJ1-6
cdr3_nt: TGTGCCAGCAGTTACGGGGTCAGGCCGTCGGTCGGGTCCCTCCACTTT
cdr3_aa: CASSYGVRPSVGSLHF

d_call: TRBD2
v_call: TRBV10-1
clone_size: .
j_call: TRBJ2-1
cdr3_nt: TGCGCCAGCAGTGAGTCTCGACTAGCGGGAAGTATATATAATGAGCAGTTCTTC
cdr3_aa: CASSESRLAGSIYNEQFF

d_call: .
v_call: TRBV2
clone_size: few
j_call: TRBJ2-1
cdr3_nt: TGTGCCAGCAGTTGGCAGTACAAGACCCTGGATGAGCAGTTCTTC
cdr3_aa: CASSWQYKTLDEQFF

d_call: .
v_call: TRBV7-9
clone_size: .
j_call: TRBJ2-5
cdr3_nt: TGTGCCAGCAGCTTTGGCGGGACACAAGAGACCCAGTACTTC
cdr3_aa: CASSFGGTQETQYF

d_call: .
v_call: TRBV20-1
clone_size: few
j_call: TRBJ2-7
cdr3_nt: TGCAGTGCGAAAGACTACGAGCAGTACTTC
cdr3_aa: CSAKDYEQYF

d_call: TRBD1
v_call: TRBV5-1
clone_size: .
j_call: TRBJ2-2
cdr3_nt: TGCGCCAGCAGCTTGTCCCGGACAGGGCCCACCGGGGAGCTGTTTTTT
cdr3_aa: CASSLSRTGPTGELFF

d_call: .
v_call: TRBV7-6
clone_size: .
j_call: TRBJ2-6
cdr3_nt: TGTGCCAGCAGCCCACGCCAGGGCTCTGGGGCCAACGTCCTGACTTTC
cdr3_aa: CASSPRQGSGANVLTF

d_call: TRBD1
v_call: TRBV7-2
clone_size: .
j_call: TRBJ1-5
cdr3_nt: TGTGCCAGCAGCTTGACAGGGGCGACAATCAATCAGCCCCAGCATTTT
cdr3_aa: CASSLTGATINQPQHF

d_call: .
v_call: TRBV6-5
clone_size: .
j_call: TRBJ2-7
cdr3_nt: TGTGCCAGCAGTTACCGAGAAACCAAGGGATCCTACGAGCAGTACTTC
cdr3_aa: CASSYRETKGSYEQYF

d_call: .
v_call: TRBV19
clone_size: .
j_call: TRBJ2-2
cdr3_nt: TGTGCCAGTAAAGGGGGAGCGGCCACCGGGGAGCTGTTTTTT
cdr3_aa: CASKGGAATGELFF

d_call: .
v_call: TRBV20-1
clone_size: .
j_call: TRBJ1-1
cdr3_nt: TGCAGTGCTAGTCAAAACTGGGGGGTTGAAGCTTTCTTT
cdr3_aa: CSASQNWGVEAFF

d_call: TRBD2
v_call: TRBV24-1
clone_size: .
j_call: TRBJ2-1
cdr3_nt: TGTGCCACCAGTGATTCGGGACTAGCGGGAGGGTTCTTTGGGAATGAGCAGTTCTTC
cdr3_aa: CATSDSGLAGGFFGNEQFF

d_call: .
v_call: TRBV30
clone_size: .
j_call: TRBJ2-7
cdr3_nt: TGTGCCTGGAGGGAGGACAGCCGATTCTACGAGCAGTACTTC
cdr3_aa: CAWREDSRFYEQYF

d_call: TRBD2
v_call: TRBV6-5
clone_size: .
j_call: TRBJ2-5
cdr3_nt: TGTGCCAGCAGAAGGGAGGGGGAGACCCAGTACTTC
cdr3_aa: CASRREGETQYF

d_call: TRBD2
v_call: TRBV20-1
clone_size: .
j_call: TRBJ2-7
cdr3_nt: TGCAGTGCTAGTACCCTAGCGGGAGATTTAAGCTCCTACGAGCAGTACTTC
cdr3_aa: CSASTLAGDLSSYEQYF

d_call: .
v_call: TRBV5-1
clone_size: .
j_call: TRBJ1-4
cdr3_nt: TGCGCCAGCAGGCCGACTACAACTAATGAAAAACTGTTTTTT
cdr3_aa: CASRPTTTNEKLFF

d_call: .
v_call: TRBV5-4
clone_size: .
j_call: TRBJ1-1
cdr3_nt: TGTGCCAGCAGCTTGGCCGGGGGATTCACTGAAGCTTTCTTT
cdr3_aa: CASSLAGGFTEAFF

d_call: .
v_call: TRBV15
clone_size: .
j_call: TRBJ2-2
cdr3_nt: TGTGCCACCAGCTTCGCCCGCGGGGAGCTGTTTTTT
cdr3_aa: CATSFARGELFF

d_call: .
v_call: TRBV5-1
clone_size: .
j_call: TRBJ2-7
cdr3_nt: TGCGCCAGCAGCGCGAGACGAGGGACGGAGCCCTACGAGCAGTACTTC
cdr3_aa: CASSARRGTEPYEQYF

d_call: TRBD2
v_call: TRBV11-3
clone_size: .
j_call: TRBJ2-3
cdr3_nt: TGTGCCAGCAGCTTTAGCGGGGTTAGCACAGATACGCAGTATTTT
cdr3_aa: CASSFSGVSTDTQYF

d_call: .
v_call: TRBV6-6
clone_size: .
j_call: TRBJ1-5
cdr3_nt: TGTGCCAGCACCGACGGCCTGGGTAGCCAGCCCCAGCATTTT
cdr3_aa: CASTDGLGSQPQHF

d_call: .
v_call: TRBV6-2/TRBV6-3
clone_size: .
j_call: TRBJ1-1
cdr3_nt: TGTGCCAGCAGTTACTCGAAGCTGAACACTGAAGCTTTCTTT
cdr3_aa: CASSYSKLNTEAFF

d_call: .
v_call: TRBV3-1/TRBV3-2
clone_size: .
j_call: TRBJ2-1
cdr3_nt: TGTGCCAGCAGCCAAGTGGGGCTGGACCGTGACCTCTACAATGAGCAGTTCTTC
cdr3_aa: CASSQVGLDRDLYNEQFF

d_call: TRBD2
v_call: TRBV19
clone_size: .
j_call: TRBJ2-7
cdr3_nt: TGTGCCAGTAGTAGGTCCGGGACTAGCGGCTACGAGCAGTACTTC
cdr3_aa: CASSRSGTSGYEQYF

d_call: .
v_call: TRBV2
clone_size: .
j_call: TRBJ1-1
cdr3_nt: TGTGCCAGCTTTTCCGGGGTAGCTGAAGCTTTCTTT
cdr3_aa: CASFSGVAEAFF

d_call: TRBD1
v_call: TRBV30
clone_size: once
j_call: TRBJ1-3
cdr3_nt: TGTGCCTGGTCGGACAGGGGGCGAAACACCATATATTTT
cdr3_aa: CAWSDRGRNTIYF

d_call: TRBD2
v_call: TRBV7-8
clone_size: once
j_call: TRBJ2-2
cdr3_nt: TGTGCCAGCAGCTTAATTGGCGGGGGGAACACCGGGGAGCTGTTTTTT
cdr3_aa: CASSLIGGGNTGELFF

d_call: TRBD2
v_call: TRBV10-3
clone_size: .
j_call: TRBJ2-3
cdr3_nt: TGTGCCATCAGCGCCGGGACTAGCGGGAGTAGGGGCCTAGATACGCAGTATTTT
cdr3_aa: CAISAGTSGSRGLDTQYF

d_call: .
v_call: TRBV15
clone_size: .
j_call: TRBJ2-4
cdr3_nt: TGTGCCACCAGCAGTCGGGTGGGGCTGTCATATTCGTACTTC
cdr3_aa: CATSSRVGLSYSYF

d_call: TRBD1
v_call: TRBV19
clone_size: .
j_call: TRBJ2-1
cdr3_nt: TGTGCCAGTAGTATGGACAGGAGCTCCTACAATGAGCAGTTCTTC
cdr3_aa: CASSMDRSSYNEQFF

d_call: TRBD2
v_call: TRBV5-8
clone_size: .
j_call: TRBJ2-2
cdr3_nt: TGTGCCAGCAGCTTAATTTCTAGCGGGAGCAAAACCGGGGAGCTGTTTTTT
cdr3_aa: CASSLISSGSKTGELFF

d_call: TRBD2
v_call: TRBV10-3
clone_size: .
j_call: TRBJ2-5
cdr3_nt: TGTGCCATTGGACTAGCGGGAGGAGTACAGACCCAGTACTTC
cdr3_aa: CAIGLAGGVQTQYF

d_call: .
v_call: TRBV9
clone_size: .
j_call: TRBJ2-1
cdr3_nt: TGTGCCAGCAGCGTAAGTGGACAGTACAATGAGCAGTTCTTC
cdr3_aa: CASSVSGQYNEQFF

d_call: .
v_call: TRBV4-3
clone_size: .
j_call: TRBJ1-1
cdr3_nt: TGCGCCAGCAGCCAAGTCACCGGCGGGTACACTGAAGCTTTCTTT
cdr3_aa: CASSQVTGGYTEAFF

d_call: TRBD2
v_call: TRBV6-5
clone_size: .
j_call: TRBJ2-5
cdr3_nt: TGTGCCACCAGACTAGCGGGATCGCGGGAGACCCAGTACTTC
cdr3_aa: CATRLAGSRETQYF

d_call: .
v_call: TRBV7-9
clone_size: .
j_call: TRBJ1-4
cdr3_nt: TGTGCCAGCAGCTTTGAGGAAAAACTGTTTTTT
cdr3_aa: CASSFEEKLFF

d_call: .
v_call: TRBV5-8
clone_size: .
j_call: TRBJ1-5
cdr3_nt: TGTGCCAGCAGAGATAGAGTCGGGATTCAACAGCCCCAGCATTTT
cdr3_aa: CASRDRVGIQQPQHF

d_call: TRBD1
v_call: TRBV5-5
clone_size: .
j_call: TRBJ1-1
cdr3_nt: TGTGCCAGCAGCACCTCCGGGACAGGGGGCCTCGTACGGTTCTTT
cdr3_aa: CASSTSGTGGLVRFF

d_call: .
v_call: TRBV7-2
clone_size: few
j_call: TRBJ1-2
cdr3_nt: TGTGCCAGCAGCTTAGGGACAAGGGTTGGCTATGGCTACACCTTC
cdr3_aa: CASSLGTRVGYGYTF

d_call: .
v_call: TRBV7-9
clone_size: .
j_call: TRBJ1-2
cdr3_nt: TGTGCCAGCAGCTTAGCTGTTAGTGGCTACACCTTC
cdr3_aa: CASSLAVSGYTF

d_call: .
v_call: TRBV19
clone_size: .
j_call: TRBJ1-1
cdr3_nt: TGTGCCAGTAGTCCCAATTTGGACAATGGAGCTTTCTTT
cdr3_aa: CASSPNLDNGAFF

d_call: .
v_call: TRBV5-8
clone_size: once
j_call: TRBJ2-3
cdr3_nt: TGTGCCAGCAGCTTGGGGTTCCGGACAGGAGGGGATACGCAGTATTTT
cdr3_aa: CASSLGFRTGGDTQYF

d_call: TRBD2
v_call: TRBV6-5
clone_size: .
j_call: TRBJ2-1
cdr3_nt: TGTGCCAGCAGTTTAACGACTAGCGGGAGTGACAATGAGCAGTTCTTC
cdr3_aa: CASSLTTSGSDNEQFF

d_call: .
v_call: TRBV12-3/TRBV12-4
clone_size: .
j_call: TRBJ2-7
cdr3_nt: TGTGCCAGCAGCCTCTCAACTAGCTCCGAGCAGTACTTC
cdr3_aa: CASSLSTSSEQYF